The 14 T cell receptor beta chains listed next were all sequenced from one sample in a study of cytomegalovirus exposure and HLA in healthy donors. PCR used 60 Vbeta primers and 13 Jbeta primers. Assay: immunoSEQ multiplex PCR; the TCRdb copy retains only in-frame clones and omits some. This sample has tens of thousands of clones; about 68% occur once, and the top ten carry around 7.4%. The specimen was PBMCs. Receptors originate from a woman aged 25 to 39 in good health and CMV-seropositive.

The chain couples TRBV28 to TRBJ2-1; D not certain. The CDR3 has 13 residues. From germline, CDR1 is MDHEN and CDR2 SYDVKM. V lost 6 bases, J lost 5 bases, and 11 bases lay in between. This CDR3 reads CASRSPQNNEQFF. CDR3 sequence (DNA): TGTGCCAGCAGGTCCCCACAGAACAATGAGCAGTTCTTC.

V usage is TRBV5-6 and J usage is TRBJ2-5; 12 positions match TRBD2. The CDR3 spans 15 residues. Germline V gene data show CDR1 as SGHDT and CDR2 as YYEEEE. The trim removed 5 bases at V and 5 bases at J, leaving 7 bases unmatched. CDR3 residues: CASSPLAGGSETQYF. DNA for the CDR3: TGTGCCAGCAGTCCTCTAGCGGGAGGGTCGGAGACCCAGTACTTC.

This clone was observed a single time. The V call is TRBV6-1, the J call TRBJ2-5; D is possibly TRBD2 (6 bases). V lost 3 bases to trimming and J lost 5 bases, with 16 bases between them. The CDR3 length is 15 residues. The V gene's germline CDR1 is MNHNS and CDR2 SASEGT. The CDR3 spells CASSENIGGAETQYF. In DNA form, the CDR3 reads TGTGCCAGCAGTGAGAATATCGGCGGGGCGGAGACCCAGTACTTC.

The V call is TRBV7-2, the J call TRBJ2-5, with D possibly TRBD2 on 5 matching bases. Germline V gene data show CDR1 as SGHTA and CDR2 as FQGNSA. The V gene lost 0 bases and the J gene lost 5 bases, with 13 bases spanning the gap. The CDR3 extends over 15 amino acids. CDR3 bases: TGTGCCAGCAGCTTAGCGAGGGCAGGCCCGGAGACCCAGTACTTC. Encoded protein: CASSLARAGPETQYF. Together with reference TRBV7-2 and TRBJ2-5, the CDR3 gives the full variable domain: GAGVSQSPSNKVTEKGKDVELRCDPISGHTALYWYRQSLGQGLEFLIYFQGNSAPDKSGLPSDRFSAERTGGSVSTLTIQRTQQEDSAVYLCASSLARAGPETQYFGPGTRLLVL.

CDR3 protein: CASRPGTGRGSETQYF. The CDR3 DNA sequence: TGTGCCAGCAGGCCGGGGACAGGGAGGGGGTCGGAGACCCAGTACTTC. The gene calls are TRBV27 and TRBJ2-5; TRBD1 aligns across 9 bases. Germline V lookup: CDR1 MNHEY, CDR2 SMNVEV (reference sequence). The CDR3 runs to 16 residues. Unmatched junction bases numbered 13, after V lost 6 bases and J lost 5 bases.

This chain uses TRBV28 with TRBJ2-3; D might be TRBD2 (5 bases). With 5 bases removed from V and 1 base from J, the gap between germline ends came to 7 bases. The CDR3 runs to 13 residues. In germline, CDR1 is MDHEN, CDR2 SYDVKM. The CDR3 nucleotides read TGTGCCAGCAGTCGGGGAGGCACAGATACGCAGTATTTT. Its translation: CASSRGGTDTQYF.

The rearrangement uses TRBV6-5 and TRBJ2-1; TRBD1 matches at 7 bases. The CDR3 has 14 amino acids. Losses at the gene ends were 2 bases for V and 4 bases for J; bases not matched to a gene: 2. Per germline, CDR1 MNHEY and CDR2 SVGAGI. CDR3 DNA sequence: TGTGCCAGCAGTTACGGGACAGCTTACAATGAGCAGTTCTTC. Translated: CASSYGTAYNEQFF.

Here the CDR3 DNA reads TGTGCCAGCAGTGACGGCGGGACGGGTGAGCAGTTCTTC. The encoded protein is CASSDGGTGEQFF. The chain joins TRBV6-4 to TRBJ2-1, with TRBD2 as a possible D gene (6 bases). This CDR3 comprises 13 residues. Germline CDR1 MRHNA, CDR2 SNTAGT. V lost 2 bases and J lost 9, with 11 bases in between.

The chain uses TRBV7-2 and TRBJ1-4, with 8 bases that match TRBD1. This CDR3 region has 14 residues. The V segment lost 0 bases and the J segment 9 bases; nucleotides outside the gene matches: 3. The V gene's germline CDR1 is SGHTA and CDR2 FQGNSA. The CDR3 nucleotides read TGTGCCAGCAGCTTAGCGGGACAGGCCCAAAAACTGTTTTTT. Translating it yields CASSLAGQAQKLFF.

This clone came up a few times. The rearrangement uses TRBV6-1 and TRBJ1-1, with a tentative D call TRBD1 (6 bases). V was shortened by 3 bases and J by 0 bases, with 20 bases between the two germline ends. This CDR3 is built from 18 residues. The V gene's germline CDR1 is MNHNS and CDR2 SASEGT. CDR3 amino acids: CASSDSRGVGGMNTEAFF. CDR3 DNA: TGTGCCAGCAGTGATTCAAGGGGGGTGGGGGGGATGAACACTGAAGCTTTCTTT.

The rearrangement links TRBV5-4 to TRBJ2-2, with unresolved D. The germline V gene has CDR1 SGHNT and CDR2 YYREEE (reference sequence). The length of the CDR3 is 16 residues. The V end lost 0 bases, the J end lost 4 bases, and 13 bases lay between the germline ends. CDR3 in amino acids: CASSLGNTAPTGELFF. DNA of the CDR3: TGTGCCAGCAGCTTGGGAAATACAGCCCCCACCGGGGAGCTGTTTTTT.

This clone was detected only a few times. The rearrangement joins TRBV4-2 to TRBJ2-7, with 8 bases identical to TRBD2. CDR3 length: 16 residues. CDR1 is LGHNA and CDR2 is YNFKEQ in the germline V gene. V lost 0 bases and J lost 7; bases outside the gene matches: 11. CDR3: CASSQEGSGRAGEQYF. DNA of the CDR3: TGTGCCAGCAGCCAAGAAGGATCCGGGAGGGCTGGGGAGCAGTACTTC.

This clone appeared a few times. The rearrangement uses TRBV30 and TRBJ1-4, with 7 bases fitting TRBD1. V lost 5 bases, J lost 8 bases, and 14 bases stayed unmatched. Germline CDR1 is GTSNPN and CDR2 is SVGIG (reference sequence). This CDR3 is 15 amino acids long. In nucleotides, the CDR3 is TGTGCCTGGGCAGGTAGGACGGACAGGAAAGAAAAACTGTTTTTT. Translated: CAWAGRTDRKEKLFF.

This chain joins TRBV19 and TRBJ1-2; 8 nucleotides align to TRBD1. The CDR3 loop spans 11 amino acids. V trimming: 10 bases; J trimming: 8 bases; junction bases outside the gene matches: 6. Germline CDR1 LNHDA, CDR2 SQIVND (reference sequence). The CDR3 DNA is TGTGCCACGGAGAACAGGGGGGGCTACACCTTC. Protein sequence: CATENRGGYTF.